Here is one T cell receptor beta chain with its context. No antigen is known for it. These data belong to a study of cytomegalovirus exposure and HLA in healthy donors. Points from the study as a whole: A later analysis linked a missense variant in DCLRE1C to the trimming of TCR beta V and J genes. A few chains tied to CMV proved CMV antigen-specific in vitro. It was shown in a later analysis that HLA-associated TCR beta chains were more clonally expanded than other, equally common chains.

Researchers ran the PCR with 60 Vbeta and 13 Jbeta primers. The repertoire was sequenced with immunoSEQ multiplex PCR; TCRdb's copy has only in-frame clones and lacks some. The table shows around 86,000 clones, with 75% to 80% occurring only once. At collection, donors were nominally healthy, but unrecorded immune exposures were probable. Sequenced sample: PBMCs. The sequence came from a female donor in good health and CMV-seronegative.

CDR3: CASSYSRGVNTEAFF. The DNA of the CDR3 is TGTGCCAGCAGTTACTCCCGAGGAGTGAACACTGAAGCTTTCTTT. The chain carries TRBV6-5 and TRBJ1-1; D gene ambiguous. V lost 0 bases and J lost 0, with 8 bases in between. Germline assignment: CDR1 MNHEY and CDR2 SVGAGI. The CDR3 runs 15 residues.